Below, 23 T cell receptor beta chains from the same sample are listed, as sequenced in a study of OX40 agonist ivuxolimab in advanced cancers. Clones were sequenced by immunoSEQ multiplex PCR, and TCRdb holds only the in-frame ones, with some missing. The sample consists of 60,000 to 80,000 clones, 80% to 90% of them appearing once. Source: CD4+ or CD8+ T cells sorted from blood, taken in a trial of the OX40 agonist ivuxolimab. These receptors all come from an adult with an advanced solid tumor such as melanoma, head and neck, liver or kidney cancer.

DNA of the CDR3: TGTGCCAGCAGCGGGACTAGCCCAGATACGCAGTATTTT. It yields the protein CASSGTSPDTQYF. The chain carries TRBV13 and TRBJ2-3; the match to TRBD2 covers 9 bases. The CDR3 runs 13 residues. CDR1 and CDR2 from the germline V gene are PRHDT and FYEKMQ (reference sequence). Trimming took 5 bases from V and 4 from J; bases not matched to a gene: 1.

J is TRBJ2-7 and V is TRBV6-5, with TRBD2 identical over 9 bases. Germline CDR1 is MNHEY and CDR2 is SVGAGI. With V trimmed by 6 bases and J by 2 bases, 2 bases remained unmatched. The CDR3 is made up of 13 amino acids. The CDR3 DNA follows: TGTGCCAGCAGGGTAGCGGGGGCCTACGAGCAGTACTTC. It yields the protein CASRVAGAYEQYF.

V and J are TRBV6-5 and TRBJ1-4, with no clear D. The CDR3 has 15 residues. Per the germline V gene, CDR1 is MNHEY and CDR2 is SVGAGI. Trimming left V 6 bases short and J 5 bases short, with 16 bases between. The CDR3 region is CASSRRASRNEKLFF. In DNA, the CDR3 is TGTGCCAGCAGCCGTCGGGCCTCCCGGAATGAAAAACTGTTTTTT.

This chain uses TRBV2 with TRBJ1-5, with 12 bases that match TRBD1. The junction had 11 bases not matched to a gene; V was cut back by 6 bases and J by 2 bases. The CDR3 is made up of 18 amino acids. Germline-derived CDR1 and CDR2 are SNHLY and FYNNEI. As DNA, the CDR3 is TGTGCCAGCAGCGCCCTGGGACAGGGGGCTGGGGGCAATCAGCCCCAGCATTTT. It specifies CASSALGQGAGGNQPQHF.

The V and J genes are TRBV27 and TRBJ1-6; D call uncertain. This CDR3 has 16 residues. Looked up from germline, CDR1 is MNHEY and CDR2 is SMNVEV (reference sequence). V lost 6 bases and J lost 0, with 12 bases in between. The CDR3 spells CASRPRQSSYNSPLHF. The CDR3 nucleotides read TGTGCCAGCAGGCCGAGACAAAGCTCCTATAATTCACCCCTCCACTTT.

The chain carries TRBV7-9 and TRBJ2-7; D call uncertain. Trimming pared 3 bases from V and 1 base from J, leaving 10 bases between. In germline, CDR1 is SEHNR, CDR2 FQNEAQ (reference sequence). This CDR3 comprises 14 residues. CDR3 residues: CASSFTTASYEQYF. CDR3 nucleotides: TGTGCCAGCAGCTTCACGACCGCATCCTACGAGCAGTACTTC.

The V call is TRBV9, the J call TRBJ2-1, with D uncertain. The CDR3 has 15 amino acids. Germline CDR1 SGDLS, CDR2 YYNGEE. The ends were cut back, 1 base at V and 0 bases at J, with 8 bases in the middle. The CDR3 DNA reads TGTGCCAGCAGCGTAAGTCTGAGCTCCTACAATGAGCAGTTCTTC. Translation gives CASSVSLSSYNEQFF. Full variable domain (rest looked up from reference TRBV9 and TRBJ2-1): DSGVTQTPKHLITATGQRVTLRCSPRSGDLSVYWYQQSLDQGLQFLIQYYNGEERAKGNILERFSAQQFPDLHSELNLSSLELGDSALYFCASSVSLSSYNEQFFGPGTRLTVL.

This clone was seen only once. The chain is built from TRBV4-1 and TRBJ1-5; 9 bases line up with TRBD1. V trimming: 3 bases; J trimming: 7 bases; junction bases outside the gene matches: 10. This CDR3 has 16 amino acids. CDR1 is MGHRA, CDR2 YSYEKL, per germline. This chain's CDR3 is CASSHPGQGMRQPQHF. The CDR3 nucleotides are TGCGCCAGCAGCCATCCGGGACAGGGCATGCGACAGCCCCAGCATTTT.

The chain carries TRBV19 and TRBJ2-7; tentative D call: TRBD2 (6 bases). This CDR3 region has 14 residues. The V gene's germline CDR1 is LNHDA and CDR2 SQIVND (reference sequence). V dropped 7 bases and J dropped 1 base, with 14 bases sitting between them. In nucleotides, the CDR3 is TGTGCCAGTAACCCCCCGGGGAGGTCCTACGAGCAGTACTTC. It translates to CASNPPGRSYEQYF.

The chain uses TRBV19 and TRBJ1-1; D remains ambiguous. The V and J ends lost 5 bases and 8 bases respectively, with 18 bases between them. The CDR3 covers 14 residues. From germline, CDR1 is LNHDA and CDR2 SQIVND (reference sequence). The CDR3 is CASSVLRFRGEAFF. CDR3 sequence (DNA): TGTGCCAGTAGTGTACTAAGGTTCCGAGGGGAAGCTTTCTTT.

This chain uses TRBV18 with TRBJ2-2; D is unresolved. Germline V lookup: CDR1 KGHSH, CDR2 LQKENI. Trimming pared 3 bases from V and 3 bases from J, leaving 11 bases between. The CDR3 runs to 15 residues. The CDR3: CASSPETTYTGELFF. DNA of the CDR3: TGTGCCAGCTCACCCGAAACTACATACACCGGGGAGCTGTTTTTT.

CDR3 coding DNA: TGTGCCAGCTCCACAACGGACACCGGGGAGCTGTTTTTT. Protein product: CASSTTDTGELFF. The chain couples TRBV18 to TRBJ2-2, with no clear D. The CDR3 is made up of 13 amino acids. Trimming pared 6 bases from V and 3 bases from J, leaving 8 bases between. CDR1 KGHSH and CDR2 LQKENI come from the germline V gene.

The chain joins TRBV18 to TRBJ2-3; TRBD2 matches at 14 bases. Trimming took 6 bases from V and 9 from J; bases not matched to a gene: 20. Looked up from germline, CDR1 is KGHSH and CDR2 is LQKENI. The CDR3 is 19 amino acids. The CDR3 DNA reads TGTGCCAGCTCCGGGACTAGCGGGGGCCTACTTCCCTCGGTCGACACGCAGTATTTT. It specifies CASSGTSGGLLPSVDTQYF.

J is TRBJ2-1 and V is TRBV5-1; 7 positions agree with TRBD1. The CDR3 is 18 residues long. Germline CDR1 and CDR2: SGHRS and YFSETQ. V dropped 0 bases and J dropped 7; count of bases not matched to a gene: 16. The CDR3 DNA reads as TGCGCCAGCAGCTTGGACGGGGTGGGAGTCAGGGGGTTGAATGAGCAGTTCTTC. Residues: CASSLDGVGVRGLNEQFF.

This chain links TRBV21-1 with TRBJ1-5; the table names TRBD1, a call not compared with the DNA. TRBV21-1 is a recognized pseudogene. This CDR3 spans 16 amino acids. The CDR3 sequence: CASREGREGGNQPQHF. CDR3 sequence (DNA): TGTGCCAGCAGGGAAGGAAGGGAAGGGGGCAATCAGCCCCAGCATTTT.

The CDR3 nucleotides read TGTGCCAGCAGCCCCACGACAGGGCTCACCGGCTACACCTTC. It translates to CASSPTTGLTGYTF. This chain links TRBV7-9 with TRBJ1-2; 7 bases fit TRBD1. Germline V gene data show CDR1 as SEHNR and CDR2 as FQNEAQ (reference sequence). The junction had 11 bases not matched to a gene; V was cut back by 5 bases and J by 8 bases. The CDR3 length is 14 residues.

The chain recombines TRBV5-4 with TRBJ2-4, with D possibly being TRBD2 (6 bases). This CDR3 is 14 amino acids long. Germline CDR1 is SGHNT and CDR2 is YYREEE (reference sequence). V was trimmed by 4 bases and J by 3 bases, leaving 11 bases between them. CDR3 loop: CASSPATSKNIQYF. CDR3 DNA sequence: TGTGCCAGCAGCCCTGCGACTAGCAAAAACATTCAGTACTTC.

The chain uses TRBV28 and TRBJ1-2, with 7 bases aligning to TRBD1. CDR3 length equals 13 residues. Germline loops: CDR1 MDHEN, CDR2 SYDVKM. The trim removed 6 bases at V and 4 bases at J, leaving 5 bases unmatched. The CDR3 DNA follows: TGTGCCAGCAGGGAAGCAGGGGGCTATGGCTACACCTTC. Its translation: CASREAGGYGYTF.

The chain links TRBV5-4 to TRBJ2-5; unclear D gene. The length of the CDR3 is 14 residues. Germline CDR1 is SGHNT and CDR2 is YYREEE (reference sequence). The V gene lost 4 bases and the J gene lost 2 bases, with 12 bases spanning the gap. CDR3 DNA sequence: TGTGCCAGCAGCCGCATGGAAGTTCAAGAGACCCAGTACTTC. Its protein product is CASSRMEVQETQYF.

The chain carries TRBV11-3 and TRBJ2-2; a possible D gene is TRBD1 (6 bases). The CDR3 consists of 16 residues. CDR1 and CDR2 from the germline V gene are SGHNT and YENEEA. Trimming took 5 bases from V and 0 from J, leaving 13 bases between them. CDR3 in amino acids: CASSATGTTNTGELFF. CDR3 bases: TGTGCCAGCAGCGCTACCGGGACAACGAACACCGGGGAGCTGTTTTTT.

The chain links TRBV19 to TRBJ1-1; 9 nucleotides match TRBD1. The V and J ends lost 8 bases and 4 bases, in that order; junction bases with no gene match: 8. The germline gives CDR1 LNHDA, CDR2 SQIVND (reference sequence). This CDR3 spans 14 amino acids. CDR3 region: CASSRQGVGTEAFF. CDR3 nucleotides: TGTGCCAGTTCAAGACAGGGGGTGGGCACTGAAGCTTTCTTT.

The chain combines TRBV7-2 with TRBJ1-2; TRBD1 is a possible D gene (6 bases). The germline CDR1 and CDR2 sequences are SGHTA and FQGNSA. The CDR3 covers 15 residues. Trimming shortened V by 3 bases and J by 5 bases, and 16 bases separated the two germline ends. CDR3 nucleotide sequence: TGTGCCAGCAGCTTGGTATCCGGGGGGCTTTATGGCTACACCTTC. It specifies CASSLVSGGLYGYTF.

V usage is TRBV6-5 and J usage is TRBJ2-1; TRBD1 matches at 8 bases. The CDR3 is made up of 16 amino acids. CDR1 is MNHEY and CDR2 is SVGAGI in the germline V gene. V lost 4 bases and J lost 6; bases outside the gene matches: 11. The CDR3 DNA sequence: TGTGCCAGCAGTTCCCCAAGGACAGGGATGGGCAATGAGCAGTTCTTC. Translating it yields CASSSPRTGMGNEQFF.